The 30 T cell receptor beta chains in this list originate from one sample, sequenced in a study of siplizumab effects on memory and regulatory T cells. The repertoire was sequenced with immunoSEQ multiplex PCR; TCRdb's copy has only in-frame clones and lacks some. The sample yields 100,000 or so clones, approximately 94% seen once. The sample comprised Tregs sorted from blood. The receptors were sampled from a human donor in good health.

V is TRBV5-6 and J is TRBJ2-3; possible D gene TRBD1, 5 bases. CDR1 and CDR2 from the germline V gene are SGHDT and YYEEEE. The CDR3 is 16 amino acids. V lost 1 base and J lost 3, with 15 bases in between. Here the CDR3 DNA reads TGTGCCAGCAGCTTGACGGCGTGGGCAGGGACAGATACGCAGTATTTT. This codes for CASSLTAWAGTDTQYF.

V and J are TRBV9 and TRBJ2-3; 7 positions agree with TRBD2. The CDR3 has 14 residues. Losses at the gene ends were 4 bases for V and 0 bases for J; bases not matched to a gene: 2. Germline CDR1 and CDR2: SGDLS and YYNGEE. CDR3 nucleotides: TGTGCCAGCAGCCCCGGGGGGAGCACAGATACGCAGTATTTT. Translation gives CASSPGGSTDTQYF.

The rearrangement joins TRBV27 to TRBJ2-1; maybe TRBD2 (5 bases). The CDR3 contains 13 residues. CDR1 is MNHEY and CDR2 is SMNVEV in the germline V gene (reference sequence). The V end lost 10 bases, the J end lost 6 bases, and 16 bases lay between the germline ends. As DNA, the CDR3 is TGTGCCACTAAGAGACACGAGGGCAATGAGCAGTTCTTC. This sequence encodes CATKRHEGNEQFF.

The CDR3 spells CASSLELAGQKDTQYF. In DNA, the CDR3 is TGCGCCAGCAGCTTGGAACTAGCGGGACAGAAGGATACGCAGTATTTT. The gene calls are TRBV5-1 and TRBJ2-3; the match to TRBD2 covers 10 bases. Trimming at V came to 0 bases and at J to 6 bases, leaving 7 bases not matched to a gene. The CDR3 length is 16 residues. Germline V gene data show CDR1 as SGHRS and CDR2 as YFSETQ.

The DNA of the CDR3 is TGTGCCAGCAGCTCCTCCGACCCTGGGAATGAGCAGTTCTTC. It codes for CASSSSDPGNEQFF. The chain couples TRBV7-9 to TRBJ2-1; D is ambiguous. CDR3 length equals 14 residues. V was trimmed by 4 bases and J by 7 bases, leaving 14 bases between them. The germline V gene encodes CDR1 SEHNR and CDR2 FQNEAQ (reference sequence).

The chain is built from TRBV7-9 and TRBJ2-2; 9 nucleotides agree with TRBD2. The CDR3 spans 15 residues. V dropped 9 bases and J dropped 0; count of bases not matched to a gene: 5. Germline CDR1 is SEHNR and CDR2 is FQNEAQ (reference sequence). The CDR3 spells CARGPSGANTGELFF. The CDR3 bases are TGTGCCAGGGGACCTAGCGGGGCGAACACCGGGGAGCTGTTTTTT.

This chain links TRBV6-6 with TRBJ1-1, with TRBD1 matching 8 bases. Germline CDR1 and CDR2: MNHNY and SVGAGI (reference sequence). V lost 2 bases to trimming and J lost 5 bases; unmatched junction nucleotides: 4. This CDR3 has 14 amino acids. CDR3 in amino acids: CASSYLDRVTEAFF. DNA of the CDR3: TGTGCCAGCAGTTACCTGGACAGGGTTACTGAAGCTTTCTTT.

The V gene is TRBV7-3, the J gene TRBJ1-4; tentative D call: TRBD1 (5 bases). The CDR3 runs to 19 residues. Trimming removed 6 bases from V and 0 bases from J, with 23 bases in between. Germline CDR1 reads SGHTA; CDR2 reads FQGTGA. This CDR3 reads CASSLSTTQGKSTNEKLFF. The CDR3 bases are TGTGCCAGCAGTCTGTCAACGACTCAGGGTAAATCAACTAATGAAAAACTGTTTTTT.

V gene TRBV18 combines with J gene TRBJ1-5; D gene uncertain. Germline CDR1 reads KGHSH; CDR2 reads LQKENI. Trimming took off 1 base at V and 7 bases at J, with 14 bases between the two ends. The CDR3 is 15 amino acids. This CDR3 is CASSPQVSHTQPQHF. CDR3 DNA sequence: TGTGCCAGCTCACCACAGGTTTCTCACACCCAGCCCCAGCATTTT.

The chain employs TRBV19 and TRBJ1-2; D is perhaps TRBD1 (6 bases). Germline CDR1 reads LNHDA; CDR2 reads SQIVND (reference sequence). V shed 5 bases and J shed 1 base, with 17 bases lying between them. The CDR3 runs to 16 residues. This chain's CDR3 is CASSSGGRAFNYGYTF. In DNA form, the CDR3 reads TGTGCCAGTAGTTCTGGGGGGCGAGCTTTTAACTATGGCTACACCTTC.

Written as DNA, the CDR3 is TGTGCCAGCTCACCACAGAAACAGGGCAGCACCGGGGAGCTGTTTTTT. Translating gives CASSPQKQGSTGELFF. This chain uses TRBV18 with TRBJ2-2, with D possibly matching TRBD1 (6 bases). The CDR3 is made up of 16 amino acids. V shed 1 base and J shed 4 bases, with 13 bases lying between them. Per the germline V gene, CDR1 is KGHSH and CDR2 is LQKENI. The full variable domain, its missing parts supplied by reference TRBV18 and TRBJ2-2, is NAGVMQNPRHLVRRRGQEARLRCSPMKGHSHVYWYRQLPEEGLKFMVYLQKENIIDESGMPKERFSAEFPKEGPSILRIQQVVRGDSAAYFCASSPQKQGSTGELFFGEGSRLTVL.

The genes are TRBV5-4 and TRBJ2-4; D is possibly TRBD2 (5 bases). V was clipped by 5 bases and J by 12 bases, with 18 bases between them. Germline V gene sequence: CDR1 SGHNT, CDR2 YYREEE (reference sequence). This CDR3 is 13 amino acids long. CDR3 nucleotides: TGTGCCAGCAGTTCTCTGCCAGAGACTAATCAGTACTTC. Amino acids: CASSSLPETNQYF.

This clone was observed once. The V call is TRBV10-1, the J call TRBJ2-2, with D perhaps TRBD1 (6 bases). Trimming pared 3 bases from V and 4 bases from J, leaving 15 bases between. The CDR3 totals 16 residues. CDR1 is WNHNN, CDR2 SYGVQD, per germline (reference sequence). CDR3 nucleotides: TGCGCCAGCAGTGATGGACAGAGCTGGGGCACCGGGGAGCTGTTTTTT. Translated, it gives CASSDGQSWGTGELFF.

This clone was picked up one time. The chain uses TRBV19 and TRBJ1-5; D not resolved. Germline-derived CDR1 and CDR2 are LNHDA and SQIVND (reference sequence). This CDR3 has 14 amino acids. V was clipped by 5 bases and J by 0 bases, with 8 bases between them. CDR3 DNA: TGTGCCAGTAGTTTGAGGGATAGCAATCAGCCCCAGCATTTT. Translation: CASSLRDSNQPQHF.

This sequence joins TRBV6-5 and TRBJ1-2, with 7 positions matching TRBD1. This CDR3 contains 13 residues. After removal of 6 bases from V and 2 bases from J, the junction contained 3 bases not matched to a gene. Germline V gene lookup returns CDR1 MNHEY and CDR2 SVGAGI. CDR3 protein: CASSLTGNYGYTF. In nucleotides, the CDR3 is TGTGCCAGCAGCCTGACAGGGAACTATGGCTACACCTTC.

This clone is categorized as medium-sized. The rearrangement uses TRBV10-3 and TRBJ2-3; unclear D gene. The CDR3 covers 13 residues. Germline lookup yields CDR1 ENHRY and CDR2 SYGVKD. V lost 8 bases, J lost 2 bases, and 11 bases lay in between. For the CDR3, the DNA is TGTGCCATCGCGCTAGACTCCACAGATACGCAGTATTTT. Its translation: CAIALDSTDTQYF.

This clone has a single count. The gene calls are TRBV27 and TRBJ1-5; D possibly corresponds to TRBD1 (5 bases). Germline values: CDR1 MNHEY, CDR2 SMNVEV (reference sequence). Trimming left V 6 bases short and J 9 bases short, with 21 bases between. The CDR3 contains 15 residues. The DNA for the CDR3 is TGTGCCAGCAGGCCCTTAGGCCAGGGCCAGAGGCCCCAGCATTTT. Translated: CASRPLGQGQRPQHF.

The chain couples TRBV10-3 to TRBJ2-7, with 10 bases that match TRBD1. Germline V gene lookup returns CDR1 ENHRY and CDR2 SYGVKD. CDR3 length: 15 amino acids. Trimming at V came to 4 bases and at J to 2 bases, leaving 5 bases not matched to a gene. DNA for the CDR3: TGTGCCATCAGTGGTGGGACAGGGGAAACCTACGAGCAGTACTTC. Protein: CAISGGTGETYEQYF.

This clone was counted a few times. This chain joins TRBV11-2 and TRBJ2-5; weak D call: TRBD1 (5 bases). The ends were cut back, 3 bases at V and 5 bases at J, with 7 bases in the middle. The CDR3 covers 12 residues. CDR1 SGHAT and CDR2 FQNNGV come from the germline V gene. For the CDR3, the DNA is TGTGCCAGCAGCTTTCAGGGTGAGACCCAGTACTTC. Protein product: CASSFQGETQYF.

The rearrangement joins TRBV7-9 to TRBJ1-1, with a tentative D call TRBD1 (5 bases). Looked up from germline, CDR1 is SEHNR and CDR2 is FQNEAQ (reference sequence). The ends were cut back, 1 base at V and 0 bases at J, with 9 bases in the middle. The CDR3 runs to 15 residues. The CDR3 sequence: CASSLVRQLNTEAFF. The CDR3 nucleotides read TGTGCCAGCAGCTTAGTGCGACAGCTGAACACTGAAGCTTTCTTT.

The V call is TRBV27, the J call TRBJ2-1; D is possibly TRBD1 (5 bases). Trimming stripped 5 bases from V and 0 bases from J, with 8 bases between. The germline CDR1 and CDR2 sequences are MNHEY and SMNVEV (reference sequence). This CDR3 is built from 14 residues. CDR3 amino acids: CASSRQFSYNEQFF. The CDR3 nucleotides are TGTGCCAGCAGTAGACAGTTCTCCTACAATGAGCAGTTCTTC.

The chain joins TRBV11-2 to TRBJ2-7, with 15 bases that match TRBD2. Germline V gene data show CDR1 as SGHAT and CDR2 as FQNNGV. The CDR3 totals 18 residues. The junction had 12 bases not matched to a gene; V was cut back by 1 base and J by 8 bases. CDR3 amino acids: CASSLGPPRTSGRAQQYF. DNA of the CDR3: TGTGCCAGCAGCTTAGGTCCTCCGAGGACTAGCGGGAGGGCCCAGCAGTACTTC.

This clone occurred once. The chain joins TRBV29-1 to TRBJ2-2, with 11 positions matching TRBD2. This CDR3 is built from 20 residues. V was clipped by 4 bases and J by 10 bases; unmatched bases: 26. In germline, CDR1 is SQVTM, CDR2 ANQGSEA. Written as DNA, the CDR3 is TGCAGCGTTGGCCGCGGGACAGTCCTAGGGACTAGCGGAAAACCGGAGGAGCTGTTTTTT. Translation gives CSVGRGTVLGTSGKPEELFF.

The CDR3 nucleotides read TGTGCCAGCACCCGGACAGGGGGCCATAATTCACCCCTCCACTTT. Amino acids: CASTRTGGHNSPLHF. This chain connects TRBV25-1 to TRBJ1-6; TRBD1 matches 11 bases. Germline V gives CDR1 MGHDK, CDR2 SYGVNS. Trimming took 7 bases from V and 5 from J; bases not matched to a gene: 4. This CDR3 is 15 amino acids long.

This clone appeared once. The chain recombines TRBV9 with TRBJ2-5; D ambiguous. Trimming cost V 0 bases and J 5 bases, with 11 bases left between them. Per germline, CDR1 SGDLS and CDR2 YYNGEE. CDR3 length equals 14 residues. The CDR3 coding sequence is TGTGCCAGCAGCGTAGGCAGCGTGTGGGAGACCCAGTACTTC. As protein: CASSVGSVWETQYF.

The gene calls are TRBV4-2 and TRBJ2-1; 12 bases map to TRBD2. Trimming removed 0 bases from V and 8 bases from J; junction bases left unmatched: 8. Germline assignment: CDR1 LGHNA and CDR2 YNFKEQ. The CDR3 is 17 residues long. The CDR3 DNA is TGTGCCAGCAGCCAAGATCCTCGGACTAGCGGGACTTATGAGCAGTTCTTC. Translated: CASSQDPRTSGTYEQFF.

This clone came up once. This chain connects TRBV25-1 to TRBJ2-2; no reliable D call. Germline-derived CDR1 and CDR2 are MGHDK and SYGVNS. The CDR3 is 14 residues long. V lost 1 base and J 2 bases, leaving 5 bases between the germline ends. The CDR3, as DNA: TGTGCCAGCAGTGAATTCCGCAACACCGGGGAGCTGTTTTTT. Translated: CASSEFRNTGELFF.

In this sample, this clone turned up once. This sequence joins TRBV30 and TRBJ1-2; D might be TRBD1 (5 bases). The germline gives CDR1 GTSNPN, CDR2 SVGIG (reference sequence). The V end lost 1 base, the J end lost 2 bases, and 11 bases lay between the germline ends. This CDR3 has 14 residues. CDR3 residues: CAWSAGRKNYGYTF. The CDR3 DNA follows: TGTGCCTGGAGTGCGGGGCGCAAGAACTATGGCTACACCTTC.

This clone has just one count. The chain couples TRBV11-2 to TRBJ2-3, with 8 bases aligning to TRBD2. The CDR3 has 15 amino acids. CDR1 is SGHAT and CDR2 is FQNNGV in the germline V gene. The V segment lost 5 bases and the J segment 6 bases; nucleotides outside the gene matches: 10. The CDR3 loop is CASSRGGFRSDTQYF. Written as DNA, the CDR3 is TGTGCCAGCAGCCGGGGGGGGTTCAGGTCTGATACGCAGTATTTT.

The V and J genes are TRBV28 and TRBJ2-7, with D possibly TRBD1 on 5 matching bases. V was cut by 3 bases and J by 7 bases, with 19 bases left in between. The CDR3 is made up of 15 amino acids. In germline, CDR1 is MDHEN, CDR2 SYDVKM. The chain's CDR3 is CASSFRRRASGEQYF. Here the CDR3 DNA reads TGTGCCAGCAGTTTTCGTCGCAGGGCCTCTGGGGAGCAGTACTTC.